This T cell receptor (beta chain) was documented in a study of T cell changes during pregnancy in multiple sclerosis. V shed 1 base, J shed 0 bases, and the junction held 8 bases outside the gene matches. From germline, CDR1 is SEHNR and CDR2 FQNEAQ (reference sequence). This CDR3 has 17 amino acids. Sequencing was performed with immunoSEQ multiplex PCR; in TCRdb, only in-frame clones are kept and a portion is missing. Of about 56,000 clones in the sample, roughly nine tenths are singletons; the top ten hold 0.38%. The material sequenced was CD4+ T cells from peripheral blood mononuclear cells, taken in the third trimester of pregnancy. The TCR originated in a female donor with multiple sclerosis, enrolled in a pregnancy study. The chain couples TRBV7-9 to TRBJ2-7; 8 bases map to TRBD2. The CDR3 DNA is TGTGCCAGCAGCTTAGGCCCCGGGAGGGGGAGCTCCTACGAGCAGTACTTC. Protein: CASSLGPGRGSSYEQYF.